What follows is one T cell receptor beta chain and its context. Authors' analysis steps: Amplified reference gene primers provided the basis for estimating nucleated cell counts. Profiled with immunoSEQ multiplex PCR; TCRdb holds only in-frame clones, not every one. Clone size and V and J calls were adopted from that table, with D and trimming inferred from the DNA. The sample holds around 140,000 clones, over 65% seen once. The sample is drawn from a study of blood T cell repertoires in COVID-19. About the study: Acute and convalescent COVID-19 samples came from the United States, Italy and Spain.

Per the germline V gene, CDR1 is SGHVS and CDR2 is FNYEAQ. Germline trimming cut 1 base from V and 3 bases from J; bases unmatched to any gene: 11. This CDR3 has 19 residues. The V gene is TRBV7-6, the J gene TRBJ2-2; 10 bases agree with TRBD2. The specimen was peripheral blood. This TCR came from a man in his forties or fifties with acute or convalescent COVID-19. The CDR3 reads CASSLESSGGFGYTGELFF. CDR3 coding DNA: TGTGCCAGCAGCTTAGAGTCTAGCGGGGGCTTCGGTTACACCGGGGAGCTGTTTTTT.